This T cell receptor beta chain was found in a study of T-cell memory formation after mild COVID-19. TCRdb ran MiXCR on the 5' RACE reads and lists one entry per CDR3 protein. This sample yields 130,000 to 150,000 distinct CDR3 sequences, of which over 6% are seen a single time; approximately 2% belongs to the top ten. This clonotype has at least ten counts. The CDR3 extends over 13 amino acids. CDR1 is ENHRY and CDR2 is SYGVKD in the germline V gene. Trimming stripped 6 bases from V and 1 base from J, with 9 bases between. The sample taken for sequencing was PBMCs or a T cell subset sorted from them (not recorded which). This receptor was taken from an adult woman who had mild COVID-19 (a few samples of this study predate the infection). Cell type and time point are not known. This sequence joins TRBV10-3 and TRBJ1-1; D ambiguous. CDR3 region: CAIRYSENTEAFF. For the CDR3, the DNA is TGTGCCATCAGGTACTCGGAGAACACTGAAGCTTTCTTT.